These 31 T cell receptor beta chains were sequenced from one sample in a study of T-cell memory formation after mild COVID-19. Each CDR3 protein gets one entry after TCRdb re-called the 5' RACE reads with MiXCR. Found here are about 560,000 distinct CDR3 sequences, roughly 17% of them singletons; the top ten hold more than 10%. The sequencing input was PBMCs or a T cell subset sorted from them (not recorded which). These receptors originate from an adult woman who had mild COVID-19 (a few samples of this study predate the infection). Cell type and time point are not known.

As for this clonotype: A read error may account for a junction end that differs from germline. This sequence joins TRBV12-3 or TRBV12-4 and TRBJ2-1; 10 bases are a match to TRBD2. This CDR3 is 12 amino acids long. CDR3 amino acids: CASSTTPSGGLF. The CDR3 region has the DNA TGTGCCAGCAGCACAACGCCTAGCGGGGGCCTCTTC.

The chain couples TRBV6-5 to TRBJ2-3; 7 bases match TRBD2. The CDR3 runs to 15 residues. V lost 2 bases to trimming and J lost 2 bases; unmatched junction nucleotides: 4. The germline gives CDR1 MNHEY, CDR2 SVGAGI. The CDR3 sequence: CASSYRAGNTDTQYF. CDR3 nucleotide sequence: TGTGCCAGCAGTTACCGAGCGGGAAACACAGATACGCAGTATTTT.

The genes are TRBV20-1 and TRBJ2-4; no clear D gene. V was pared by 5 bases and J by 1 base, with 12 bases between. The germline gives CDR1 DFQATT, CDR2 SNEGSKA (reference sequence). The CDR3 length is 14 residues. CDR3 loop: CSAVGKQAKNIQYF. The CDR3 DNA follows: TGCAGTGCTGTCGGCAAGCAGGCCAAAAACATTCAGTACTTC.

The genes are TRBV6-2 or TRBV6-3 and TRBJ1-1, with D unresolved. CDR3 length: 13 residues. CDR1 and CDR2 (germline): MNHEY, SVGEGT. V was trimmed by 8 bases and J by 0 bases, leaving 10 bases between them. In DNA form, the CDR3 reads TGTGCCAGCCGCAAAATGATGAACACTGAAGCTTTCTTT. Its translation is CASRKMMNTEAFF.

The chain is built from TRBV5-1 and TRBJ2-1; 13 bases map to TRBD2. CDR3 length: 16 amino acids. In germline, CDR1 is SGHRS, CDR2 YFSETQ. Trimming took 5 bases from V and 6 from J; bases not matched to a gene: 8. CDR3 residues: CASSYLLAGGPNEQFF. As DNA, the CDR3 is TGCGCCAGCAGTTACTTACTAGCGGGAGGGCCCAATGAGCAGTTCTTC.

This clonotype showed up just a few times. This chain joins TRBV4-3 and TRBJ1-5; D not certain. The CDR3 totals 13 residues. Germline assignment: CDR1 LGHNA and CDR2 YSLEER. V lost 4 bases and J lost 3, with 7 bases in between. DNA of the CDR3: TGCGCCAGCAGCCCAGCAAACAATCAGCCCCAGCATTTT. It is translated as CASSPANNQPQHF.

This clonotype has only a few counts. J is TRBJ2-7 and V is TRBV29-1; no firm D call. The V and J ends lost 3 bases and 3 bases respectively, with 12 bases between them. The length of the CDR3 is 13 residues. Germline CDR1 reads SQVTM; CDR2 reads ANQGSEA. The CDR3 region is CSVEQRANYEQYF. The CDR3 nucleotides read TGCAGCGTTGAGCAAAGGGCTAACTACGAGCAGTACTTC.

V and J are TRBV14 and TRBJ2-7; the match to TRBD1 covers 9 bases. The CDR3 is 17 residues long. The germline V gene encodes CDR1 SGHDN and CDR2 FVKESK. The junction had 11 bases not matched to a gene; V was cut back by 2 bases and J by 3 bases. The DNA of the CDR3 is TGTGCCAGCAGCCAAAACACACTGGGACAGGGCGACTACGAGCAGTACTTC. Encoded protein: CASSQNTLGQGDYEQYF.

This clonotype was seen only a few times. J is TRBJ1-2 and V is TRBV20-1; D not resolved. CDR1 DFQATT and CDR2 SNEGSKA come from the germline V gene (reference sequence). CDR3 size: 10 residues. V was trimmed by 8 bases and J by 8 bases, leaving 12 bases between them. The CDR3 sequence: CSTDAVGYTF. As DNA, the CDR3 is TGCAGTACGGACGCGGTCGGCTACACCTTC.

This rearrangement joins TRBV5-1 to TRBJ2-2, with D possibly matching TRBD1 (5 bases). The CDR3 runs to 12 residues. Germline V gene lookup returns CDR1 SGHRS and CDR2 YFSETQ. Trimming pared 4 bases from V and 6 bases from J, leaving 7 bases between. This CDR3 is CASSQTAGELFF. The DNA for the CDR3 is TGCGCCAGCAGCCAGACAGCCGGGGAGCTGTTTTTT.

The rearrangement joins TRBV30 to TRBJ2-7, with D possibly being TRBD1 or TRBD2 (5 bases each). CDR3 length: 11 residues. From germline, CDR1 is GTSNPN and CDR2 SVGIG (reference sequence). The ends were cut back, 2 bases at V and 7 bases at J, with 9 bases in the middle. CDR3 in amino acids: CAWSPGTEQYF. The CDR3 coding sequence is TGTGCCTGGAGTCCCGGGACGGAGCAGTACTTC.

This sequence joins TRBV15 and TRBJ2-2; D remains unclear. Germline lookup yields CDR1 LNHNV and CDR2 YYDKDF (reference sequence). Trimming took 8 bases from V and 5 from J, leaving 9 bases between them. CDR3 length equals 12 residues. The CDR3 DNA reads as TGTGCCACCTATCCCGGTACCGGGGAGCTGTTTTTT. It translates to CATYPGTGELFF.

The chain has TRBV6-5 and TRBJ1-2; D might be TRBD1 (5 bases). V lost 6 bases and J 4 bases, leaving 12 bases between the germline ends. There are 13 residues in the CDR3. Germline CDR1 MNHEY, CDR2 SVGAGI. The CDR3 loop is CASSLDGGYGYTF. In DNA, the CDR3 is TGTGCCAGCAGCCTGGACGGGGGCTATGGCTACACCTTC.

This clonotype was observed a handful of times. The V and J genes are TRBV6-6 and TRBJ2-3, with TRBD2 matching over 9 bases. Losses at the gene ends were 11 bases for V and 4 bases for J; bases not matched to a gene: 10. Germline assignment: CDR1 MNHNY and CDR2 SVGAGI (reference sequence). The CDR3 is 14 amino acids. CDR3 loop: CAVMAGGSADTQYF. The CDR3 DNA reads TGTGCCGTAATGGCGGGGGGGTCCGCAGATACGCAGTATTTT.

The J gene is TRBJ1-1, the V gene TRBV6-1; D remains ambiguous. This CDR3 has 13 amino acids. V dropped 3 bases and J dropped 5 bases, with 10 bases sitting between them. Germline V gene data show CDR1 as MNHNS and CDR2 as SASEGT. CDR3: CASSDWGRTEAFF. The CDR3 DNA reads TGTGCCAGCAGTGACTGGGGAAGGACTGAAGCTTTCTTT.

This clonotype was counted only a few times. V gene TRBV6-1 combines with J gene TRBJ2-2; maybe TRBD1 (6 bases). Trimming pared 2 bases from V and 2 bases from J, leaving 12 bases between. There are 16 residues in the CDR3. Germline-derived CDR1 and CDR2 are MNHNS and SASEGT. The CDR3 spells CASSEWIRGNTGELFF. The CDR3 DNA reads as TGTGCCAGCAGTGAATGGATCAGGGGCAACACCGGGGAGCTGTTTTTT.

This sequence joins TRBV5-6 and TRBJ2-7; 8 bases are a match to TRBD1. The germline V gene has CDR1 SGHDT and CDR2 YYEEEE. This CDR3 is 12 amino acids long. The J segment lost 6 bases and the V segment lost 4 bases, leaving 3 bases of the junction unmatched. The CDR3 region has the DNA TGTGCCAGCAGCGGACAGGGTGGCGAGCAGTACTTC. Residues: CASSGQGGEQYF.

The chain employs TRBV7-2 and TRBJ2-7, with D perhaps TRBD2 (6 bases). Germline V gives CDR1 SGHTA, CDR2 FQGNSA. Between the trimmed V and J ends, which lost 4 bases and 3 bases, there was a span of 16 bases. This CDR3 is built from 15 residues. CDR3 in amino acids: CASSWGVGGYYEQYF. The CDR3 coding sequence is TGTGCCAGCAGCTGGGGGGTGGGCGGTTACTACGAGCAGTACTTC.

This clonotype has only a few counts. The genes are TRBV24-1 and TRBJ2-5; possibly TRBD1 or TRBD2 for D (5 bases each). Per the germline V gene, CDR1 is KGHDR and CDR2 is SFDVKD. Trimming took 4 bases from V and 2 from J, leaving 10 bases between them. The CDR3 loop spans 14 amino acids. The CDR3 sequence is CATSDYGTQETQYF. CDR3 in DNA: TGTGCCACCAGTGACTACGGGACGCAAGAGACCCAGTACTTC.

This clonotype was observed at least ten times. J is TRBJ2-5 and V is TRBV27; 10 bases are a match to TRBD1. Germline assignment: CDR1 MNHEY and CDR2 SMNVEV (reference sequence). The CDR3 is 15 amino acids. V lost 6 bases and J lost 4; bases outside the gene matches: 8. CDR3 sequence: CASRAGTGVRETQYF. The CDR3, as DNA: TGTGCCAGCAGAGCGGGGACAGGGGTACGAGAGACCCAGTACTTC.

This clonotype was seen a handful of times. This sequence joins TRBV5-1 and TRBJ1-5, with TRBD1 identical over 10 bases. Unmatched junction bases numbered 5, after V lost 4 bases and J lost 4 bases. The CDR3 runs 15 residues. From germline, CDR1 is SGHRS and CDR2 YFSETQ. Written as DNA, the CDR3 is TGCGCCAGCAGCCTCGGGACAGGGGTAAATCAGCCCCAGCATTTT. Translated: CASSLGTGVNQPQHF.

This clonotype was observed a handful of times. The V gene is TRBV6-5, the J gene TRBJ2-3; 10 bases line up with TRBD1. CDR3 length: 17 residues. CDR1 is MNHEY, CDR2 SVGAGI, per germline. V dropped 5 bases and J dropped 3; count of bases not matched to a gene: 11. In DNA, the CDR3 is TGTGCCAGCAGTCGCTCCGGGACAGGGGCTCGAACAGATACGCAGTATTTT. It is translated as CASSRSGTGARTDTQYF.

This clonotype was detected many times. The chain joins TRBV5-6 to TRBJ2-7, with D tentatively TRBD1 or TRBD2 (5 bases each). V was pared by 2 bases and J by 6 bases, with 18 bases between. The CDR3 spans 15 residues. The V gene's germline CDR1 is SGHDT and CDR2 YYEEEE. The CDR3 spells CASSFGAGDEGEQYF. The CDR3 DNA reads TGTGCCAGCAGCTTCGGGGCCGGGGATGAAGGCGAGCAGTACTTC.

Here the CDR3 reads CACVAKNTEAFF. CDR3 nucleotide sequence: TGTGCCTGCGTCGCGAAGAACACTGAAGCTTTCTTT. V gene TRBV30 combines with J gene TRBJ1-1; no firm D call. With 6 bases removed from V and 1 base from J, the gap between germline ends came to 9 bases. Germline lookup yields CDR1 GTSNPN and CDR2 SVGIG (reference sequence). The CDR3 consists of 12 residues.

This sequence joins TRBV9 and TRBJ2-3, with 10 nucleotides matching TRBD1. With 4 bases clipped from V and 3 bases from J, the junction kept 11 bases outside the gene matches. The CDR3 is 17 residues long. Germline V gives CDR1 SGDLS, CDR2 YYNGEE. The DNA for the CDR3 is TGTGCCAGCAGCATACCCGGGACAGGGGTGGGTACAGATACGCAGTATTTT. This gives the protein CASSIPGTGVGTDTQYF.

The chain combines TRBV5-1 with TRBJ2-7; 8 bases map to TRBD2. CDR3 size: 14 residues. The germline CDR1 and CDR2 sequences are SGHRS and YFSETQ. The V and J ends lost 4 bases and 5 bases, in that order; junction bases with no gene match: 8. The CDR3 coding sequence is TGCGCCAGCAGCCGCAGCGGGAGAGTCGACGAGCAGTACTTC. Amino acids: CASSRSGRVDEQYF.

The chain couples TRBV19 to TRBJ2-5; 7 nucleotides align to TRBD1. The CDR3 has 13 amino acids. Germline-derived CDR1 and CDR2 are LNHDA and SQIVND (reference sequence). With 3 bases clipped from V and 9 bases from J, the junction kept 7 bases outside the gene matches. The CDR3 reads CASSMVDQGAQYF. The CDR3 DNA reads TGTGCCAGTAGTATGGTCGACCAGGGGGCCCAGTACTTC. The full variable domain, in which reference TRBV19 and TRBJ2-5 provide the parts outside the CDR3, is DGGITQSPKYLFRKEGQNVTLSCEQNLNHDAMYWYRQDPGQGLRLIYYSQIVNDFQKGDIAEGYSVSREKKESFPLTVTSAQKNPTAFYLCASSMVDQGAQYFGPGTRLLVL.

The V and J genes are TRBV20-1 and TRBJ1-6; 7 nucleotides match TRBD1. V shed 2 bases, J shed 6 bases, and the junction held 4 bases outside the gene matches. The CDR3 length is 14 residues. Germline CDR1 is DFQATT and CDR2 is SNEGSKA (reference sequence). The chain's CDR3 is CSARKGTVNSPLHF. The CDR3 coding sequence is TGCAGTGCTAGAAAAGGGACAGTTAATTCACCCCTCCACTTT.

This chain links TRBV25-1 with TRBJ2-7; TRBD2 agrees at 9 bases. The CDR3 is 14 amino acids. V lost 8 bases to trimming and J lost 3 bases; unmatched junction nucleotides: 8. Germline CDR1 MGHDK, CDR2 SYGVNS. For the CDR3, the DNA is TGTGCCAGCCTCCAGGGACTAGCCCACTACGAGCAGTACTTC. Its translation: CASLQGLAHYEQYF.

This rearrangement joins TRBV7-6 to TRBJ2-5; a weak D match, TRBD1 (6 bases). Germline V CDR1 and CDR2: SGHVS, FNYEAQ. The CDR3 has 17 amino acids. Trimming stripped 4 bases from V and 10 bases from J, with 28 bases between. The CDR3 spells CASSSYRDPRGWQYQYF. The DNA for the CDR3 is TGTGCCAGCAGCTCCTACAGGGACCCTCGTGGATGGCAATACCAGTACTTC.

V usage is TRBV7-2 and J usage is TRBJ2-3; TRBD2 might be the D (6 bases). CDR3 size: 14 residues. V was cut by 0 bases and J by 3 bases, with 7 bases left in between. Germline CDR1 reads SGHTA; CDR2 reads FQGNSA. In DNA, the CDR3 is TGTGCCAGCAGCTTAGCCCTAGCGACAGATACGCAGTATTTT. It is translated as CASSLALATDTQYF. The full variable domain, its missing parts supplied by reference TRBV7-2 and TRBJ2-3, is GAGVSQSPSNKVTEKGKDVELRCDPISGHTALYWYRQSLGQGLEFLIYFQGNSAPDKSGLPSDRFSAERTGGSVSTLTIQRTQQEDSAVYLCASSLALATDTQYFGPGTRLTVL.